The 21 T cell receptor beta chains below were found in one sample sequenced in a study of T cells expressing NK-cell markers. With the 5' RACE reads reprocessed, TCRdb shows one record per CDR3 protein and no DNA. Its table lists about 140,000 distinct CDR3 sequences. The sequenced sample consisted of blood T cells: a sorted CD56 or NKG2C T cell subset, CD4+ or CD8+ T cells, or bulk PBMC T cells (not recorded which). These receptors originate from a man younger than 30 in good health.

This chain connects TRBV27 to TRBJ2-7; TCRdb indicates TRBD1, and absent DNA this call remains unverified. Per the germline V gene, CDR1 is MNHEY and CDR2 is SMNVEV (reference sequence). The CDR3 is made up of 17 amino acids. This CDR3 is CASSFTLPGQGFYEQYF.

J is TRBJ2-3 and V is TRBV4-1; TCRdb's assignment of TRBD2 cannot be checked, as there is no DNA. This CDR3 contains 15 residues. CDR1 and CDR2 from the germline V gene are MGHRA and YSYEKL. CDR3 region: CASSSEGPRTDTQYF.

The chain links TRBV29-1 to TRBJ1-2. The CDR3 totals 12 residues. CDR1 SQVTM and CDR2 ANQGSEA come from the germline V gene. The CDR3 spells CSVSPGDGGYTF.

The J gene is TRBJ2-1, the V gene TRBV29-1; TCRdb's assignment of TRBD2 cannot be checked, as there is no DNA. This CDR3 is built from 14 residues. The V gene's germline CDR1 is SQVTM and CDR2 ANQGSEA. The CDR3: CSVEGLADYNEQFF.

CDR3 sequence: CSARGWTSLPEKLFF. The rearrangement links TRBV20-1 to TRBJ1-4. CDR3 size: 15 residues. Germline loops: CDR1 DFQATT, CDR2 SNEGSKA (reference sequence).

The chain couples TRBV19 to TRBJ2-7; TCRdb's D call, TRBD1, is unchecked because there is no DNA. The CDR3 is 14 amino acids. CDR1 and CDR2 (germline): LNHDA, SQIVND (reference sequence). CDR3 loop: CASSIQGNFYEQYF. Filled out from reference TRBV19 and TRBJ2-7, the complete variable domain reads DGGITQSPKYLFRKEGQNVTLSCEQNLNHDAMYWYRQDPGQGLRLIYYSQIVNDFQKGDIAEGYSVSREKKESFPLTVTSAQKNPTAFYLCASSIQGNFYEQYFGPGTRLTVT.

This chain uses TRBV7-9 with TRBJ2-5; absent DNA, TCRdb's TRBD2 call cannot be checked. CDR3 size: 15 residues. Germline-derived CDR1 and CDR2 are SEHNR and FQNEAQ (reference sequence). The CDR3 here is CASSLPAAAREAQYF.

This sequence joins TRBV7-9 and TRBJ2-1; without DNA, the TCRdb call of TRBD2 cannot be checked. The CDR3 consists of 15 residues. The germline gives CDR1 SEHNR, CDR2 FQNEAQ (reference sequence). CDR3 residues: CASSSRRQEDNEQFF.

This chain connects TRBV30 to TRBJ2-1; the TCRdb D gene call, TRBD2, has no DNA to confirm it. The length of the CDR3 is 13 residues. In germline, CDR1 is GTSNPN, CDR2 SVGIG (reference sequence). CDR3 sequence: CAWEAGGYNEQFF.

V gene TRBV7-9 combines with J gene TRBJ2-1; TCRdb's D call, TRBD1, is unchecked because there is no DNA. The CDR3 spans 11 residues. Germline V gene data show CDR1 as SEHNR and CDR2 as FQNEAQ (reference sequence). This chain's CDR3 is CASRTGVGQFF.

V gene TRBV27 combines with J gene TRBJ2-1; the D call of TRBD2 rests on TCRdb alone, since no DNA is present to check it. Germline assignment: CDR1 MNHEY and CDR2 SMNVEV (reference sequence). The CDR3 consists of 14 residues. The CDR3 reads CASSLKTSAVEQFF.

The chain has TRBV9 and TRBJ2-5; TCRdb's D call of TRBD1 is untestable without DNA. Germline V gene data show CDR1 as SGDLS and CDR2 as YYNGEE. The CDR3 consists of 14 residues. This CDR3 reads CASKSGQGGETQYF.

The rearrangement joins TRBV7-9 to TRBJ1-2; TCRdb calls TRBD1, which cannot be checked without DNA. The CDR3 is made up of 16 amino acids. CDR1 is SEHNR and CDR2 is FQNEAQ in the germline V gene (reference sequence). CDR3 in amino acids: CASSSRDTGSLYGYTF.

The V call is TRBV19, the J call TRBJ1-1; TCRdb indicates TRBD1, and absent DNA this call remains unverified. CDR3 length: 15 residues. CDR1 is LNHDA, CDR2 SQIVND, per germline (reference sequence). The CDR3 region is CASLVGGQVNTEAFF. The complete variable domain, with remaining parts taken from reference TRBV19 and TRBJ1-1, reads DGGITQSPKYLFRKEGQNVTLSCEQNLNHDAMYWYRQDPGQGLRLIYYSQIVNDFQKGDIAEGYSVSREKKESFPLTVTSAQKNPTAFYLCASLVGGQVNTEAFFGQGTRLTVV.

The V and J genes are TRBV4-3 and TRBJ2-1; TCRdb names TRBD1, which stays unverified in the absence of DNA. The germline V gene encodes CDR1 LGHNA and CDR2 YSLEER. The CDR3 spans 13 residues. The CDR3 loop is CASSMWGANEQFF.

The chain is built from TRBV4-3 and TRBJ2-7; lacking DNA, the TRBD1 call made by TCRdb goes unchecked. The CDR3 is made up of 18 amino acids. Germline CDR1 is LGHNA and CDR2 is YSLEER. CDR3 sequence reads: CASSQDLAGQGGYDEQYF.

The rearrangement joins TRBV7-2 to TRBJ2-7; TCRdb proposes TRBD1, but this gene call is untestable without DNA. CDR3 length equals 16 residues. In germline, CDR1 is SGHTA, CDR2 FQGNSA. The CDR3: CASSEYTGGSSYEQYF.

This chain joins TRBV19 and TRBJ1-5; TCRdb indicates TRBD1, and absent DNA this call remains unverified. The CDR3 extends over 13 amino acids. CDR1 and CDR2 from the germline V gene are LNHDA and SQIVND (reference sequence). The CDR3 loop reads CASSIPGNQPQHF.

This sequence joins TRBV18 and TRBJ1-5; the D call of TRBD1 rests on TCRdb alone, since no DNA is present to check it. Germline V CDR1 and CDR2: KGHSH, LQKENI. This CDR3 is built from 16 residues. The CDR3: CASSPEGQGADQPQHF.

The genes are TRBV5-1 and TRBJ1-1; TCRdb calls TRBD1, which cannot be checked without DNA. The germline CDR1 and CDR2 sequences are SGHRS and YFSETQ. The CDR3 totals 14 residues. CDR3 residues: CASSTGVGHTEAFF. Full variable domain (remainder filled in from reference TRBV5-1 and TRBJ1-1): KAGVTQTPRYLIKTRGQQVTLSCSPISGHRSVSWYQQTPGQGLQFLFEYFSETQRNKGNFPGRFSGRQFSNSRSEMNVSTLELGDSALYLCASSTGVGHTEAFFGQGTRLTVV.

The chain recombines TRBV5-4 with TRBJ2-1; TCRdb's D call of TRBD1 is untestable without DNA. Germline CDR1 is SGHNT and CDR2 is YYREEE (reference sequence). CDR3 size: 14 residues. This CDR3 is CASSLVAGVNEQFF.